This TCR beta chain was profiled in a study of T-cell reconstitution after alpha-beta-depleted transplantation in children. The library targeted TCRbeta and was prepared with unique molecular identifiers. TCRdb independently ran MiXCR on the PCR reads; one entry per CDR3 protein. Of approximately 520,000 distinct CDR3 sequences listed, approximately 30% are singletons. Per germline, CDR1 MDHEN and CDR2 SYDVKM. The CDR3 covers 15 residues. V trimming: 6 bases; J trimming: 5 bases; junction bases outside the gene matches: 8. Sequenced material: PBMCs from the stem cell graft donor, taken from the stem cell graft. This receptor was taken from a human donor who donated a stem cell graft to a child with aplastic anemia. The chain has TRBV28 and TRBJ1-5, with 9 bases aligning to TRBD1. In DNA, the CDR3 is TGTGCCAGCAGCTCGGGACAGGGTTTCGATCAGCCCCAGCATTTT. It yields the protein CASSSGQGFDQPQHF.